Included here is one T cell receptor beta chain sequence, with context. Its antigen is still unknown. The source of the sample is a study of Tregs in tolerant kidney transplant recipients. Study overall: Mixed chimerism was transient after nonmyeloablative marrow transplants from related graft donors. Overall study findings and caveats: Changing PCR primers prevented nucleotide comparison between some patients' samples. Findings come from small patient numbers and require larger validation.

Using immunoSEQ multiplex PCR, the repertoire was profiled, and TCRdb retains in-frame clones only, with some absent. The table shows about 73,000 clones, with roughly 98% occurring only once. Per the germline V gene, CDR1 is SGHRS and CDR2 is YFSETQ. V was pared by 3 bases and J by 8 bases, with 13 bases between. This CDR3 region has 13 residues. Unstimulated Tregs (CD4+CD25+CD127-) and CD4+CD25- non-Tregs were sorted from PBMCs. The specimen comprised CD4+ T cells from blood, sampled before the transplant. The TCR sequence derives from a human donor who received a combined kidney and bone marrow transplant. The chain carries TRBV5-1 and TRBJ2-3, with a weak D call TRBD2 (6 bases). The CDR3 region has the DNA TGCGCCAGCAGCTCGAATGGGGGAGGTACGCAGTATTTT. Its translation: CASSSNGGGTQYF. Full variable domain (rest looked up from reference TRBV5-1 and TRBJ2-3): KAGVTQTPRYLIKTRGQQVTLSCSPISGHRSVSWYQQTPGQGLQFLFEYFSETQRNKGNFPGRFSGRQFSNSRSEMNVSTLELGDSALYLCASSSNGGGTQYFGPGTRLTVL.